The 12 T cell receptor beta chains below come from one sample, sequenced in a study of Tregs in tolerant kidney transplant recipients. Using immunoSEQ multiplex PCR, the repertoire was profiled, and TCRdb retains in-frame clones only, with some absent. The sample lists approximately 47,000 clones, approximately 89% occurring once. Related graft donors supplied nonmyeloablative bone marrow transplants, and mixed chimerism was transient. Material: CD8+ T cells from blood (PBMCs), obtained 12 months after the transplant. These receptor sequences come from a human patient who received a combined kidney and bone marrow transplant. A subset of T cells may come from the graft donor.

V and J are TRBV5-4 and TRBJ2-7; 8 positions agree with TRBD1. V lost 4 bases to trimming and J lost 1 base; unmatched junction nucleotides: 7. This CDR3 has 15 residues. The germline gives CDR1 SGHNT, CDR2 YYREEE (reference sequence). Here the CDR3 DNA reads TGTGCCAGCAGCCTCGGACAGGGCGGGTCCTACGAGCAGTACTTC. Translated: CASSLGQGGSYEQYF.

The rearrangement links TRBV7-8 to TRBJ2-7, with D unclear. In germline, CDR1 is SGHVS, CDR2 FQNEAQ. The V gene lost 1 base and the J gene lost 4 bases, with 8 bases spanning the gap. The CDR3 spans 13 residues. Written as DNA, the CDR3 is TGTGCCAGCAGCTTAGGTGTCCAGTACGAGCAGTACTTC. Translating gives CASSLGVQYEQYF. The full variable domain, with the rest looked up from reference TRBV7-8 and TRBJ2-7, is GAGVSQSPRYKVAKRGQDVALRCDPISGHVSLFWYQQALGQGPEFLTYFQNEAQLDKSGLPSDRFFAERPEGSVSTLKIQRTQQEDSAVYLCASSLGVQYEQYFGPGTRLTVT.

In DNA, the CDR3 is TGTGCCAGCAGCTCTCAGGGGGCATACGAGCAGTACTTC. It encodes CASSSQGAYEQYF. The gene calls are TRBV5-5 and TRBJ2-7; 8 nucleotides align to TRBD1. This CDR3 contains 13 residues. J gave up 4 bases and V 3 bases, and 3 bases lay outside the gene matches. Germline loops: CDR1 SGHKS, CDR2 YYEKEE (reference sequence). The full variable domain, its missing parts supplied by reference TRBV5-5 and TRBJ2-7, is DAGVTQSPTHLIKTRGQQVTLRCSPISGHKSVSWYQQVLGQGPQFIFQYYEKEERGRGNFPDRFSARQFPNYSSELNVNALLLGDSALYLCASSSQGAYEQYFGPGTRLTVT.

V usage is TRBV30 and J usage is TRBJ2-6; D perhaps matches TRBD1 (5 bases). Germline values: CDR1 GTSNPN, CDR2 SVGIG (reference sequence). This CDR3 has 15 residues. The V end was cut by 2 bases, the J end by 1 base, with 9 bases between. CDR3 sequence (DNA): TGTGCCTGGAGTCAAGCAGGGTCTGGGGCCAACGTCCTGACTTTC. This sequence encodes CAWSQAGSGANVLTF.

J is TRBJ2-6 and V is TRBV4-3, with unresolved D. Germline V gives CDR1 LGHNA, CDR2 YSLEER. Trimming shortened V by 0 bases and J by 0 bases, and 9 bases separated the two germline ends. The CDR3 loop spans 17 amino acids. The CDR3 is CASSQDRWSSGANVLTF. The CDR3 DNA reads TGCGCCAGCAGCCAAGATCGGTGGTCCTCTGGGGCCAACGTCCTGACTTTC.

This clone was detected once. A read error may produce the germline difference seen at one junction end. V is TRBV7-6 and J is TRBJ2-3, with TRBD2 matching 11 bases. CDR3 length equals 14 residues. Germline CDR1 SGHVS, CDR2 FNYEAQ. In DNA, the CDR3 is TGTGCCAGCAGCATAGCGGGGGGGCTGGATACGCAGTATTTT. Its protein product is CASSIAGGLDTQYF.

The chain uses TRBV7-9 and TRBJ2-5; D is uncertain. The V and J ends lost 7 bases and 1 base respectively, with 13 bases between them. The CDR3 has 14 residues. Per germline, CDR1 SEHNR and CDR2 FQNEAQ (reference sequence). Here the CDR3 DNA reads TGTGCCAGCACCCGAGGCAGCATCCAAGAGACCCAGTACTTC. Its protein is CASTRGSIQETQYF.

This clone has a handful of counts. V is TRBV5-6 and J is TRBJ1-1; 9 nucleotides line up with TRBD1. The CDR3 contains 14 residues. Germline assignment: CDR1 SGHDT and CDR2 YYEEEE. The J segment lost 1 base and the V segment lost 4 bases, leaving 2 bases of the junction unmatched. CDR3 DNA sequence: TGTGCCAGCAGCCCGGGACAGGGGAACACTGAAGCTTTCTTT. It codes for CASSPGQGNTEAFF.

The chain recombines TRBV19 with TRBJ2-7; TRBD1 agrees at 7 bases. Trimming at V came to 5 bases and at J to 0 bases, leaving 4 bases not matched to a gene. The CDR3 has 14 amino acids. CDR1 is LNHDA and CDR2 is SQIVND in the germline V gene (reference sequence). Here the CDR3 DNA reads TGTGCCAGTAGTGCCGGGACAGCCTCCTACGAGCAGTACTTC. As protein: CASSAGTASYEQYF.

The chain is built from TRBV7-9 and TRBJ1-2; TRBD1 aligns across 7 bases. CDR3 length equals 12 residues. Germline loops: CDR1 SEHNR, CDR2 FQNEAQ (reference sequence). The V segment lost 11 bases and the J segment 4 bases; nucleotides outside the gene matches: 7. The CDR3 loop reads CACPRDSYGYTF. In DNA, the CDR3 is TGTGCCTGCCCAAGGGACAGCTATGGCTACACCTTC.

This chain connects TRBV5-1 to TRBJ1-1; a weak D match, TRBD1 (6 bases). The germline V and J ends were trimmed by 7 bases and 1 base, with 11 bases remaining between them. The CDR3 runs to 13 residues. Germline assignment: CDR1 SGHRS and CDR2 YFSETQ. The CDR3 nucleotides are TGCGCCAGCCGACAACAGGGGAACACTGAAGCTTTCTTT. It specifies CASRQQGNTEAFF.

The chain links TRBV27 to TRBJ2-7; 11 bases are shared with TRBD2. Unmatched junction bases numbered 2, after V lost 4 bases and J lost 3 bases. The CDR3 loop spans 14 amino acids. Germline V gives CDR1 MNHEY, CDR2 SMNVEV (reference sequence). The CDR3 spells CASSSLAGGYEQYF. As DNA, the CDR3 is TGTGCCAGCAGTTCCCTAGCGGGAGGCTACGAGCAGTACTTC.